This T cell receptor (beta chain) appears in the sequencing data of a study of blood T cell repertoires in COVID-19. Turning to the study itself: From T cells, B-cell-depleted T cells, or PBMCs came the material, which was cDNA or gDNA.

This CDR3 spans 13 amino acids. The junction had 1 base not matched to a gene; V was cut back by 2 bases and J by 5 bases. Under the authors' procedure: Amplification of reference gene primers was used by the study to estimate nucleated cell counts. Some clones are missing from TCRdb's copy, which holds only in-frame ones; the method was immunoSEQ multiplex PCR. V, J and clone size were drawn from that table, and D and trimming were deduced from the DNA. The sample holds about 240,000 clones; roughly 90% are singletons and the top ten take just over 7%. The TCR was taken from a man in his 60s who had recovered from COVID-19. Source material: peripheral blood. The V and J genes are TRBV12-3 or TRBV12-4 and TRBJ1-2; 8 bases agree with TRBD1. CDR3 coding DNA: TGTGCCAGCAGTTTAAGACAGGGGTATGGCTACACCTTC. It translates to CASSLRQGYGYTF.